The rows below give T cell receptor beta chains drawn from one sample of a study of blood T cell repertoires in COVID-19. The repertoire was sequenced with immunoSEQ multiplex PCR; TCRdb's copy has only in-frame clones and lacks some. Of about 110,000 clones in the sample, around 85% were seen once. The sequenced material came from peripheral blood. These receptors all stem from a human donor in a cohort sampled during active COVID-19. Each CDR3 is given with its conserved first and last residue. A D gene is named only where the DNA matches it firmly. A clone size is listed for some rows: how often the clone was seen (once, few, many), or a class if it is expanded.

TRBJ2-1	TRBD1	15	TRBV7-2	.	CASSLGQGGINEQFF	TGTGCCAGCAGCTTGGGACAGGGAGGAATCAATGAGCAGTTCTTC
TRBJ1-2	.	15	TRBV2	.	CASRARVGADRGYTF	TGTGCCAGCAGAGCTCGTGTAGGGGCCGATAGAGGCTACACCTTC
TRBJ1-1	.	14	TRBV7-3	many	CASSLMGAGTEAFF	TGTGCCAGCAGCTTAATGGGGGCAGGCACTGAAGCTTTCTTT
TRBJ2-1	TRBD2	15	TRBV7-2	.	CASSVFSGGANEQFF	TGTGCCAGCAGCGTATTCAGCGGGGGGGCTAATGAGCAGTTCTTC
TRBJ1-1	.	12	TRBV27	.	CASKRAGTEAFF	TGTGCCAGCAAGAGGGCCGGAACTGAAGCTTTCTTT
TRBJ2-2	TRBD1	18	TRBV6-1	.	CASSEPTTERTGAGELFF	TGTGCCAGCAGCGAACCAACCACCGAGCGGACAGGGGCCGGGGAGCTGTTTTTT
TRBJ1-1	.	10	TRBV29-1	.	CSVGTQEAFF	TGCAGCGTTGGAACCCAGGAAGCTTTCTTT
TRBJ2-1	TRBD1	13	TRBV2	.	CASSRDRGDEQFF	TGTGCCAGCAGTAGAGACAGGGGAGATGAGCAGTTCTTC
TRBJ2-7	TRBD2	15	TRBV7-2	.	CASSLWLAGGSEQYF	TGTGCCAGCAGCTTATGGCTAGCGGGGGGGAGCGAGCAGTACTTC
TRBJ1-1	TRBD1	15	TRBV9	.	CASSETGQGDTEAFF	TGTGCCAGCAGCGAGACAGGACAGGGGGATACTGAAGCTTTCTTT
TRBJ2-7	.	13	TRBV5-1	few	CASRSFGLLEQYF	TGCGCCAGCAGGAGTTTTGGGCTACTCGAGCAGTACTTC
TRBJ1-3	.	15	TRBV28	.	CASSLQDSSGNTIYF	TGTGCCAGCAGTTTACAGGACTCCTCTGGAAACACCATATATTTT
TRBJ1-1	.	13	TRBV2	.	CASMADLNTEAFF	TGTGCCAGCATGGCAGATTTGAACACTGAAGCTTTCTTT
TRBJ2-1	.	16	TRBV15	.	CATSRERGAVFNEQFF	TGTGCCACCAGCAGAGAACGGGGGGCGGTGTTCAATGAGCAGTTCTTC
TRBJ2-1	.	18	TRBV6-2/TRBV6-3	.	CASSYSSAGVGGYNEQFF	TGTGCCAGCAGTTACTCGAGCGCTGGGGTGGGGGGATACAATGAGCAGTTCTTC
TRBJ2-1	.	12	TRBV11-2	.	CASSLWLNEQFF	TGTGCCAGCAGCTTGTGGCTTAATGAGCAGTTCTTC
TRBJ2-3	.	15	TRBV28	.	CASSSLQDPTDTQYF	TGTGCCAGCAGTTCACTACAGGACCCCACAGATACGCAGTATTTT
TRBJ2-1	TRBD1	13	TRBV2	once	CASKRTGLNEQFF	TGTGCCAGCAAAAGGACAGGATTAAATGAGCAGTTCTTC
TRBJ2-3	TRBD1	16	TRBV6-1	.	CASSEGTGSPWFPQYF	TGTGCCAGCAGTGAAGGGACAGGGTCTCCCTGGTTCCCCCAGTATTTT
TRBJ1-2	.	16	TRBV6-5	.	CASSYSTVGRNYGYTF	TGTGCCAGCAGTTACTCGACGGTGGGGCGGAACTATGGCTACACCTTC
TRBJ1-4	TRBD1	14	TRBV3-1/TRBV3-2	.	CASSLGTGSEKLFF	TGTGCCAGCAGCCTAGGGACAGGGAGTGAAAAACTGTTTTTT
TRBJ1-5	.	15	TRBV7-9	few	CASSLAGNKNQPQHF	TGTGCCAGCAGCTTAGCCGGGAACAAGAATCAGCCCCAGCATTTT
TRBJ2-7	TRBD1	14	TRBV10-3	once	CAISRDRASYEQYF	TGTGCCATCAGTCGGGACAGGGCATCCTACGAGCAGTACTTC
TRBJ1-2	.	11	TRBV19	.	CASRGAYGYTF	TGTGCCAGTCGGGGAGCCTATGGCTACACCTTC
TRBJ1-5	.	14	TRBV9	.	CASSVGAGSEPQHF	TGTGCCAGCAGCGTAGGGGCGGGAAGTGAGCCCCAGCATTTT
TRBJ2-1	.	14	TRBV2	.	CAILRGSGQAEQFF	TGTGCCATTCTCCGGGGATCAGGTCAAGCTGAGCAGTTCTTC
TRBJ2-1	TRBD1	17	TRBV7-9	.	CASSRKPGQISYNEQFF	TGTGCCAGCAGTCGCAAGCCGGGACAGATCTCCTACAATGAGCAGTTCTTC
TRBJ1-5	TRBD1	17	TRBV4-1	.	CASSQEGFRGNNQPQHF	TGCGCCAGCAGCCAAGAGGGCTTCAGGGGGAACAATCAGCCCCAGCATTTT
TRBJ2-4	TRBD1	14	TRBV5-1	.	CASSPGQGRDIQYF	TGCGCCAGCAGCCCAGGACAGGGCCGGGACATTCAGTACTTC
TRBJ2-3	TRBD2	15	TRBV7-9	.	CASSLSSGGADTQYF	TGTGCCAGCAGCTTATCTAGCGGGGGGGCAGATACGCAGTATTTT
TRBJ1-2	TRBD1	15	TRBV5-1	once	CASSPSRDRDYGYTF	TGCGCCAGCAGCCCTTCCCGGGACAGGGACTATGGCTACACCTTC
TRBJ2-4	TRBD1	14	TRBV30	.	CAWGTGASGNIQYF	TGTGCCTGGGGGACAGGGGCCAGCGGAAACATTCAGTACTTC
TRBJ1-3	.	13	TRBV27	.	CARVPDSGNTIYF	TGTGCCAGAGTACCTGACAGTGGAAACACCATATATTTT
TRBJ1-2	TRBD1	14	TRBV6-6	.	CASSFGQGASGYTF	TGTGCCAGCAGTTTCGGACAGGGGGCTTCTGGCTACACCTTC
TRBJ2-1	.	14	TRBV6-1	.	CASSSGDFYNEQFF	TGTGCCAGCAGTTCGGGGGACTTCTACAATGAGCAGTTCTTC
TRBJ2-3	.	14	TRBV6-6	.	CATIAGYLGDTQYF	TGTGCCACCATTGCGGGTTATTTGGGAGATACGCAGTATTTT
TRBJ2-1	.	14	TRBV7-2	.	CASSLIRRGPEQFF	TGTGCCAGCAGCTTAATCAGGAGGGGACCTGAGCAGTTCTTC
TRBJ2-3	TRBD2	16	TRBV6-2/TRBV6-3	.	CASSYSGGGNTDTQYF	TGTGCCAGCAGTTACTCCGGCGGGGGGAACACAGATACGCAGTATTTT
TRBJ1-2	TRBD1	13	TRBV2	.	CASGTGEYYGYTF	TGTGCCAGCGGGACAGGGGAATACTATGGCTACACCTTC